The rows below give T cell receptor beta chains drawn from one sample of a study of blood T cells in healthy people across ages. One entry per CDR3 protein results from TCRdb running MiXCR on the 5' RACE reads. Of around 820,000 distinct CDR3 sequences in the sample, 25% were seen once. The same data also contributed to another study, on T cells of mothers and their children.

The sequenced sample consisted of blood. These receptors were taken from a boy under 18 in good health. The conserved cysteine and the conserved F or W are not part of the CDR3 here. Each record gives: CDR3 protein, J gene, V gene.

CDR3: ASSRTVGVGETQY
J: NA
V: TRBV5-5

CDR3: ASSLVHANTEAF
J: TRBJ1-1
V: TRBV5-6

CDR3: ASSPRWDGGRELF
J: TRBJ2-2
V: TRBV3-1

CDR3: ASSHPRGDTDTQY
J: TRBJ2-3
V: TRBV6-1

CDR3: ASSQDDVKQY
J: TRBJ2-7
V: TRBV4-1

CDR3: ASGEPGFNQPQH
J: TRBJ1-5
V: TRBV25-1

CDR3: ASSLTGKWDPEQY
J: TRBJ2-7
V: TRBV27

CDR3: SAPGAREGTDTQY
J: TRBJ2-3
V: TRBV20-1

CDR3: SVGEIGGDFYFDEQF
J: NA
V: TRBV29-1

CDR3: ASSFLDRTYGYT
J: TRBJ1-2
V: TRBV28

CDR3: ASSHVAGTANRTS
J: TRBJ1-2
V: TRBV4-1

CDR3: ASSWKDLGSVQY
J: TRBJ2-3
V: TRBV5-1

CDR3: ASSKGTGQYEETQY
J: TRBJ2-5
V: TRBV21-1

CDR3: ASSLDPGLNNEQF
J: TRBJ2-1
V: TRBV7-7

CDR3: ASSIRRATQETQY
J: TRBJ2-5
V: TRBV19

CDR3: ASSLDSPGKTQETQY
J: TRBJ2-5
V: TRBV11-2

CDR3: ASSLQAGVETQY
J: TRBJ2-5
V: TRBV6-5